The present T cell receptor beta chain was sequenced within a study of tumor and adjacent non-tumor tissue in lung cancer. Three rounds of nested PCR, following a modified ARM-PCR protocol, produced the TCRbeta library. Each CDR3 protein is one row after TCRdb ran MiXCR on the multiplex PCR reads. The data hold tens of thousands of distinct CDR3 sequences, with over 55% observed a single time. RNA was extracted from bulk tissue without any cell sorting. The CDR3 is made up of 16 amino acids. Per germline, CDR1 MNHEY and CDR2 SVGAGI. Sequenced sample: lung tumor tissue. This chain links TRBV6-5 with TRBJ2-7, with D perhaps being TRBD1 or TRBD2 (5 bases each). The source is a woman between 40 and 50 years old with non-small cell lung cancer. The CDR3 loop is CARSYSMRTPVGVQYF. The DNA for the CDR3 is TGTGCAAGGAGTTACTCGATGAGGACACCCGTCGGGGTGCAGTACTTC.